A single T cell receptor (beta chain) is shown here with its context. This clonotype was picked up many times. It has no known antigen specificity. No per-base quality is available; no much larger clone lies one base away. This entry is derived from a study of regulatory T cells in long-lasting Graves disease (dated by TCRdb to the early 2020s). Study-level background: Patients with newly diagnosed Graves' disease had been on antithyroid drugs for under 3 months. Peripheral blood TCR sequencing and RNA sequencing compared persistent Graves' disease patients with newly diagnosed Graves' disease patients. The study was conducted in China and was registered as a clinical trial. TCR sequencing covered 13 persistent and approximately 20 newly diagnosed Graves' disease patients, around 33 samples in total.

On the study overall, not on this receptor specifically: Because the primary lesion, thyroid tissue, could not be accessed, the study looked at peripheral blood alone. TRBV28, TRBJ1-2 and TRBJ2-5 were preferentially used in persistent disease, while TRBV20-1 and TRBJ2-1 were favored in newly diagnosed disease. As a limitation, the authors acknowledged that the small sample size may reduce accuracy. Only the TCR beta chain was sequenced and analyzed. A larger number of public clonotypes was shared among persistent patients (2,741) than among newly diagnosed patients (about 990). Compared with newly diagnosed patients, persistent Graves' disease patients had lower TCR Shannon entropy and fewer highly expanded clones, which suggests clonal expansion.

Sample time point, as interpreted from the label and publication: newly diagnosed GD, antithyroid drugs for less than 3 months. For both TCR sequencing and RNA sequencing, RNA was extracted from PBMCs using TRIzol. Graves' disease was diagnosed according to American Thyroid Association guidelines. Patients for the study were recruited at an endocrinology department in Xi'an, China. Each patient gave around 9 milliliters of peripheral blood, collected in an EDTA anticoagulant tube. PBMCs were isolated by Ficoll Paque Plus density gradient separation without further T cell sorting. An Agilent 2100 Bioanalyzer and agarose gel were used to check RNA quality, and a NanoDrop 2000 was used to measure RNA concentration. Library preparation employed multiplex PCR. For sequencing, an Illumina HiSeq 4000 was employed. TCR beta libraries were built with iRepertoire HTBI primers and Arm-PCR amplification of CDR3 regions. Gel purification was performed on PCR products prior to sequencing. In the original analysis: A total of fewer than 65 TRBV and some 15 TRBJ segments were identified across samples and were used for gene usage analysis of CDR3 amino acid clonotypes. COPE and FqMerger were used to merge the filtered high-quality paired reads into contigs. BLAST was used to align contigs to IMGT TRBV, TRBD and TRBJ reference genes, and CDR3 was defined according to IMGT. Any clonotype with a frequency above 0.1% was classified as a highly expanded clone. Shannon entropy was used to measure repertoire diversity, and the Gini coefficient was used to measure V-J evenness. Clonotypes shared by more than one individual were considered public. TCRdb cleaned the public reads at Q25 with fastp, built clones with MiXCR and kept in-frame beta chains. Each record represents a unique CDR3 protein, reported with the most common genes and DNA among its rows. These V and J calls derive from TCRdb rather than the authors' analysis. Present in this sample are roughly 560,000 distinct CDR3 sequences, approximately 16% of which were seen just once. Around 25% of the sample belongs to the ten largest clones.

The CDR3 measures 14 amino acids from cysteine to phenylalanine. Just CDR3 DNA is preserved here, 42 bases in frame from base 1. Trimming accounts for 4 bases at V and 7 bases at J, while the number of junction bases matched to no gene is 5. These data also formed part of another study, on T cells in Graves' hyperthyroidism and ophthalmopathy. From the second report: Stable Graves' hyperthyroidism was defined as no progression to ophthalmopathy during 18 months of follow-up. Hyperthyroidism patients were newly diagnosed, had a disease duration of under 2 months, and were aged 18 to 65 years. The study excluded patients with uncontrolled infections, other autoimmune diseases, pregnancy or lactation. Clinical symptoms, serum thyroxine and TRAb, thyroid ultrasound, and orbital computed tomography formed the basis for the diagnoses. For the first round of RT-PCR on the TCR CDR3, the HTBI primer set was used together with the Qiagen OneStep RT-PCR kit. Most expanded thyroid clonotypes (frequency above 0.001) were also found in blood, which suggests that blood repertoires may mirror thyroid immune responses. A model built on a 13 V-J signature distinguished ophthalmopathy from stable hyperthyroidism, reaching about 88% sensitivity and 81.08% specificity in cross-validation and 80%/75% in testing. In validation, the model predicted progression to ophthalmopathy with just under 71% sensitivity and 72.22% specificity, a median of roughly seven months before onset. To identify TCR V-J signatures that set the groups apart, the researchers used a discovery cohort of 90 to 100 patients, made up of about 44 with Graves' ophthalmopathy and some 56 with stable Graves' hyperthyroidism. An independent validation cohort of under 20 hyperthyroidism patients and 17 patients who later progressed to ophthalmopathy tested prospective prediction of ophthalmopathy. For training and testing, the 100 or so patients in the discovery cohort were randomly divided in a 7:3 ratio. In six Graves' hyperthyroidism patients, the study also compared T-cell repertoires from thyroid tissue with T-cell repertoires from blood. Once sampling was done, hyperthyroidism patients were given methimazole at a starting dose of 30 mg daily, whereas ophthalmopathy patients were given high-dose intravenous methylprednisolone. Libraries were constructed in a second round of multiplex PCR, after which size selection and purification were performed. The libraries were sequenced on an Illumina HiSeq2000 using paired-end 100 bp reads. SOAPnuke was used to process the raw data, throwing out any read that contained adapters or uncalled bases, had a mean Phred below 15, or lacked an exact constant-primer or identifier match. COPE v1.2.5 was used to merge the high-quality paired reads, and each unique nucleotide sequence was defined as a clonotype. MiTCR v1.1 was used to align the clonotypes against IMGT TRBV, TRBD and TRBJ reference segments. The analysis included only V-J combinations with a frequency above 0.0001, which together covered more than 99% of the repertoires. A TCS score was defined as the ratio between F50 (clonal expansion) and ExV (chaos), using BLOSUM62-based TCRdist between CDR3 peptides within each V-J. Welch's t-statistics and random forest reduced roughly 540 V-J features to roughly 13, which were used in a naive Bayes classifier (R e1071). No statistical method was used to set the sample size in advance, and investigators knew the group allocation. The paper reports TCR Vbeta CDR3 sequencing of approximately 130 peripheral blood samples: approximately 43 ophthalmopathy, roughly 80 hyperthyroidism and about 17 progressor patients.

This TCR derives from a woman between 40 and 65 years old with Graves disease. Donor details come from another sample of the same person, matched by shared clones. The rearranged segments are TRBV12-3 or TRBV12-4 and TRBJ2-3; 10 junctional bases match TRBD1. The sequencing here drew on peripheral blood mononuclear cells (PBMCs), taken at new diagnosis, from a patient treated with antithyroid drugs. This receptor carries the CDR3 CASSSGTGVNTQYF. The DNA sequence reads TGTGCCAGCAGTTCTGGGACAGGGGTAAATACGCAGTATTTT.